This TCR beta chain came from a study of post-analysis software for immune sequencing data. Turning to the study itself: As for disease course, relapsing-remitting, secondary progressive and progressive-relapsing multiple sclerosis were all included. Study results and limitations: Comparison of patients with controls showed 4 to 6 TRBV segments more frequent in patients, TRBV5-6, TRBV5-1 and TRBV20-1 among them. Significantly lower normalized Chao1 diversity was seen in multiple sclerosis patients than in controls.

Tagging with unique molecular identifiers was a feature of the TCR beta cDNA libraries. Researchers reported a few hundred thousand cDNA molecules coming from approximately 0.95 to 9.8 million T cells. TCRdb used MiXCR to reprocess the PCR reads, holding one entry per CDR3 protein. The table shows more than 450,000 distinct CDR3 sequences, with 30% to 40% occurring only once. On this clonotype itself: Antigen: not known.

CDR3 length equals 15 residues. Germline V lookup: CDR1 SGHRS, CDR2 YFSETQ. Trimming left V 0 bases short and J 2 bases short, with 12 bases between. The V gene is TRBV5-1, the J gene TRBJ2-7; D may be TRBD1 (5 bases). This TCR was recovered from a girl aged 2-17 years with multiple sclerosis. Sequencing was carried out using blood. The CDR3 DNA reads TGCGCCAGCAGCTTGGGGCCCCAGGGCACCTACGAGCAGTACTTC. Protein: CASSLGPQGTYEQYF.